The rows below give T cell receptor beta chains drawn from one sample of a study of post-analysis software for immune sequencing data. Via MiXCR, TCRdb re-called the PCR reads, giving one row per CDR3 protein. The sample contains roughly 800,000 distinct CDR3 sequences, roughly 58% of which appear only once. The sample comprised blood. Receptors originate from a girl between 10 and 17 years old with multiple sclerosis. CDR3s include the opening cysteine and the closing phenylalanine or tryptophan. The D gene is left open where the match is weak. Not all rows give a size; the values are once, few, many and, for expanded clones, a class.

D gene: -; V gene: TRBV7-2; clone size: -; CDR3 protein: CASSLLIPNTEAFF
D gene: -; V gene: TRBV7-3; clone size: few; CDR3 protein: CASSLNPTAGVQAFF
D gene: TRBD1; V gene: TRBV7-9; clone size: -; CDR3 protein: CASSPGTAPYEQYF
D gene: -; V gene: TRBV12-3/TRBV12-4; clone size: -; CDR3 protein: CASSFRGSLGYTF
D gene: -; V gene: TRBV27; clone size: once; CDR3 protein: CASSLTWGAYRRGNQPQHF
D gene: TRBD1; V gene: TRBV29-1; clone size: -; CDR3 protein: CSVMDRGHSNQPQHF
D gene: -; V gene: TRBV6-5; clone size: -; CDR3 protein: CASSWGDKFPSYEQYF
D gene: -; V gene: TRBV20-1; clone size: -; CDR3 protein: CSARDIGGGVNEQFF
D gene: -; V gene: TRBV20-1; clone size: once; CDR3 protein: CSARGERGSTDTQYF
D gene: -; V gene: TRBV20-1; clone size: -; CDR3 protein: CSASSRETNYGYTF
D gene: -; V gene: TRBV11-2; clone size: -; CDR3 protein: CASRGTWNTEAFF
D gene: TRBD2; V gene: TRBV7-9; clone size: -; CDR3 protein: CASSSRAGGSYNEQFF
D gene: -; V gene: TRBV7-2; clone size: -; CDR3 protein: CASSPHGPGKGEQYF
D gene: TRBD2; V gene: TRBV6-5; clone size: -; CDR3 protein: CASSYTRLAGGDTQYF
D gene: -; V gene: TRBV20-1; clone size: once; CDR3 protein: CSARPDLYEQYF
D gene: TRBD2; V gene: TRBV4-1; clone size: -; CDR3 protein: CASSQEIYSGAGGRRDTQYF
D gene: TRBD2; V gene: TRBV7-3; clone size: few; CDR3 protein: CASSSRGGLAETQYF
D gene: -; V gene: TRBV29-1; clone size: -; CDR3 protein: CSALWGSTNEKLFF
D gene: -; V gene: TRBV3-1; clone size: -; CDR3 protein: CASSQGGWEPYEQYF
D gene: -; V gene: TRBV4-1; clone size: -; CDR3 protein: CASRMRGEGGGYTF
D gene: -; V gene: TRBV3-1; clone size: -; CDR3 protein: CASSQGKGKGPYDEQYF
D gene: TRBD1; V gene: TRBV4-1; clone size: -; CDR3 protein: CASTRAIQGAHYGYTF
D gene: -; V gene: TRBV12-3/TRBV12-4; clone size: -; CDR3 protein: CASSFAGAGASGELFF
D gene: -; V gene: TRBV6-2/TRBV6-3; clone size: -; CDR3 protein: CASSLGAASTGTDTQYF
D gene: -; V gene: TRBV7-9; clone size: -; CDR3 protein: CASSFRGLGSYGYTF
D gene: -; V gene: TRBV7-3; clone size: -; CDR3 protein: CASSPLAWAGELFF
D gene: TRBD1; V gene: TRBV10-3; clone size: few; CDR3 protein: CAISPRGGLAKNIQYF
D gene: TRBD1; V gene: TRBV6-6; clone size: few; CDR3 protein: CASRTGGKETQYF
D gene: TRBD1; V gene: TRBV6-2/TRBV6-3; clone size: -; CDR3 protein: CASFGDRYYEQYF
D gene: -; V gene: TRBV6-6; clone size: -; CDR3 protein: CASSYSGSGFGEAFF
D gene: -; V gene: TRBV29-1; clone size: few; CDR3 protein: CSVEVERNTEAFF
D gene: TRBD1; V gene: TRBV5-5; clone size: -; CDR3 protein: CASSGTGTGGGSDTQYF
D gene: -; V gene: TRBV12-3/TRBV12-4; clone size: few; CDR3 protein: CASSLLLTDDLYGYTF
D gene: TRBD2; V gene: TRBV12-3/TRBV12-4; clone size: -; CDR3 protein: CASRVSGRASNYEQYF
D gene: TRBD2; V gene: TRBV12-3/TRBV12-4; clone size: -; CDR3 protein: CASSLRLAEAIEQYF
D gene: -; V gene: TRBV7-6; clone size: -; CDR3 protein: CASSLETGGGEQYF
D gene: -; V gene: TRBV5-5; clone size: few; CDR3 protein: CASSLEPTYNEQFF
D gene: -; V gene: TRBV20-1; clone size: -; CDR3 protein: CSARVQGKGYNEQFF